This T cell receptor (beta chain) was obtained from a study of blood T cell repertoires in COVID-19. The overall study: Spain, Italy and the United States supplied samples that represented acute and convalescent COVID-19. Sample material is recorded as cDNA or gDNA derived from T cells, B-cell-depleted T cells, or PBMCs.

Profiling relied on immunoSEQ multiplex PCR, and the TCRdb table lists in-frame clones only, not all of them. The sample lists under 250,000 clones, 80% to 90% occurring once. CDR3 length: 13 amino acids. Trimming removed 4 bases from V and 8 bases from J, with 9 bases in between. Germline CDR1 reads MNHEY; CDR2 reads SMNVEV (reference sequence). The study assigned cohorts using participant-reported clinical history. The sequenced material came from PBMCs or T cells enriched from blood (not recorded which). The V gene is TRBV27, the J gene TRBJ1-6; TRBD1 might be the D (6 bases). This TCR came from a woman under 40 with acute COVID-19. The CDR3 coding sequence is TGTGCCAGCAGTTCAGGGGACGATTCACCCCTCCACTTT. This translates into CASSSGDDSPLHF.